This TCR delta chain was sequenced for a study of gamma-delta chains in newborns, infants, children. TCRdb re-called clones from the reads via CATT. The data contain 14,000 to 15,000 delta-chain clones, around 7% of them singletons. Germline CDR1 reads GEAIGNYY; CDR2 reads EKD. CDR3 length equals 20 residues. V trimming: 2 bases; J trimming: 0 bases; junction bases outside the gene matches: 7. Material: blood. The chain employs TRDV2 and TRDJ3; 12 positions agree with TRDD3. This clonotype originated in a child who was a newborn, infant or young child, either healthy, febrile or measles-vaccinated (not recorded which). CDR3 loop: CACDKVLGDTLSWDTRQMFF. The CDR3 DNA follows: TGTGCCTGTGACAAAGTACTGGGGGATACCCTCTCCTGGGACACCCGACAGATGTTTTTC.